Sequencing of this T cell receptor (beta chain) was carried out in a study of response to subunit inactivated influenza vaccine. Study-wide results and caveats: The authors proposed limited new T cell recruitment per seasonal influenza vaccination.

CDR3 length equals 15 residues. CDR1 and CDR2 (germline): LNHDA, SQIVND (reference sequence). The germline V and J ends were trimmed by 10 bases and 5 bases, with 18 bases remaining between them. Remarks on this clonotype: Its antigen is as yet unknown.

TCRdb redid the calling of the RT-PCR reads with MiXCR, one entry per CDR3 protein. This sample has 630,000 or so distinct CDR3 sequences; around 16% occur once, and the top ten carry 9.5% to 13%. The sequence derives from a man aged 45-60 years who received an inactivated influenza vaccine. The chain employs TRBV19 and TRBJ1-6, with D tentatively TRBD1 (6 bases). The source material was PBMCs from blood, sampled 11 to 12 days after vaccination. CDR3 DNA: TGTGCCACCCGGCGGGGGGACACAGATAATTCACCCCTCCACTTT. This encodes CATRRGDTDNSPLHF.